The 7 T cell receptor beta chains listed next were all sequenced from one sample in a study of T cell repertoires in cytomegalovirus infection. MiXCR was run by TCRdb on the reads, yielding one entry per CDR3 protein. The table has about 220,000 distinct CDR3 sequences, approximately 38% seen once. These TCRs are of unknown antigen specificity. Specimen: CD8+ T cells from cultured PBMCs, collected from culture after CMV antigen stimulation. The receptors stem from a human donor in good health (CMV status not recorded). Some clones in this sample may be carry-over from other donors' samples.

The chain couples TRBV6-5 to TRBJ2-7, with 7 bases aligning to TRBD2. Looked up from germline, CDR1 is MNHEY and CDR2 is SVGAGI. The trim removed 0 bases at V and 2 bases at J, leaving 16 bases unmatched. This CDR3 has 19 amino acids. The DNA of the CDR3 is TGTGCCAGCAGTTACTCGATAGACGGTCGGCGGGAGAAGGCCTACGAGCAGTACTTC. It codes for CASSYSIDGRREKAYEQYF.

CDR3 residues: CASSRWTSETYNEQFF. The CDR3 DNA is TGCGCCAGCAGCCGGTGGACTAGCGAGACCTACAATGAGCAGTTCTTC. V and J are TRBV4-1 and TRBJ2-1; the match to TRBD2 covers 9 bases. Germline V gives CDR1 MGHRA, CDR2 YSYEKL. Losses at the gene ends were 4 bases for V and 2 bases for J; bases not matched to a gene: 6. The CDR3 is made up of 16 amino acids.

This chain joins TRBV7-2 and TRBJ2-7, with 7 bases that match TRBD2. The V gene's germline CDR1 is SGHTA and CDR2 FQGNSA. The trim removed 4 bases at V and 2 bases at J, leaving 11 bases unmatched. The length of the CDR3 is 16 residues. DNA for the CDR3: TGTGCCAGCAGCTCCCGGAGGGCGGGAGTCGCCTACGAGCAGTACTTC. Translated: CASSSRRAGVAYEQYF. Using reference TRBV7-2 and TRBJ2-7 for the parts outside the CDR3, the full variable domain is GAGVSQSPSNKVTEKGKDVELRCDPISGHTALYWYRQSLGQGLEFLIYFQGNSAPDKSGLPSDRFSAERTGGSVSTLTIQRTQQEDSAVYLCASSSRRAGVAYEQYFGPGTRLTVT.

As for this clonotype: Because the CDR3 is missing its conserved closing phenylalanine or tryptophan, this is likely a read error. No DNA is shown, since the ends of the CDR3 on it are uncertain; the CDR3 is the one TCRdb lists. This CDR3 is CALPTGTQ. V is TRBV28 and J is TRBJ1-5; the table calls TRBD1, which could not be checked here. Germline V gives CDR1 MDHEN, CDR2 SYDVKM. The CDR3 is 8 residues long, counting both termini.

This clonotype was observed at least ten times. This chain joins TRBV7-6 and TRBJ2-3; 8 nucleotides line up with TRBD1. This CDR3 spans 16 amino acids. The J segment lost 0 bases and the V segment lost 5 bases, leaving 7 bases of the junction unmatched. Germline CDR1 SGHVS, CDR2 FNYEAQ. The CDR3 sequence is CASSLRTGPSTDTQYF. For the CDR3, the DNA is TGTGCCAGCAGCCTAAGGACAGGGCCCAGCACAGATACGCAGTATTTT.

This clonotype occurred a few times. The chain links TRBV7-9 to TRBJ1-3; 8 positions match TRBD1. Trimming took 6 bases from V and 0 from J; bases not matched to a gene: 13. CDR3 size: 18 residues. CDR1 and CDR2 (germline): SEHNR, FQNEAQ (reference sequence). CDR3 in amino acids: CASSHPPGQGPSGNTIYF. For the CDR3, the DNA is TGTGCCAGCAGTCATCCCCCTGGACAGGGACCCTCTGGAAACACCATATATTTT.

The chain recombines TRBV6-6 with TRBJ1-2; D not resolved. V was shortened by 6 bases and J by 6 bases, with 23 bases between the two germline ends. The CDR3 has 16 amino acids. Germline CDR1 is MNHNY and CDR2 is SVGAGI (reference sequence). The CDR3 DNA reads TGTGCCAGCAGACATTACTCCTCGGAGGGCTTAAATGGCTACACCTTC. This gives the protein CASRHYSSEGLNGYTF.